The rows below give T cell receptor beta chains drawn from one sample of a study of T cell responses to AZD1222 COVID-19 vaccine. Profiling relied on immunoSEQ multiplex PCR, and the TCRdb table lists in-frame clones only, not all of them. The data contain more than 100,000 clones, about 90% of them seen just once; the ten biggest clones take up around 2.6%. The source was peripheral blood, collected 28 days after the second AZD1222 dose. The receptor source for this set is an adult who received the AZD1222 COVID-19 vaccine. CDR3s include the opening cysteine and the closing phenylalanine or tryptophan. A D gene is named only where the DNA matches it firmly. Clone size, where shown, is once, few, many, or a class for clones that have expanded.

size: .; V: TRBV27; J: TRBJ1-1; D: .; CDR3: CASKIGGPTTEAFF
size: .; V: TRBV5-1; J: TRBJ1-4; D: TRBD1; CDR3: CASSLLGDSSGKLFF
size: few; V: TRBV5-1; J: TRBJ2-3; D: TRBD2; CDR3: CASSLIPSGPSTDTQYF
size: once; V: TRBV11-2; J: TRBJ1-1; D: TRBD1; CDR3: CASETGGTGSLRAFF
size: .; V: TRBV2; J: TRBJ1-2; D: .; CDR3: CASSERQGNYGYTF
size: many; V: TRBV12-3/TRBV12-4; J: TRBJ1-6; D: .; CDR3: CASSVQGNSPLHF
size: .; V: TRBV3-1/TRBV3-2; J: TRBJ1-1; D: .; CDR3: CASSRGAVNTEAFF
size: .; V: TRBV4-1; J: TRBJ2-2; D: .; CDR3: CASSPWTVNTGELFF
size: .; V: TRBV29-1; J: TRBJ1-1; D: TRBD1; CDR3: CSVLWPRDRANTEAFF
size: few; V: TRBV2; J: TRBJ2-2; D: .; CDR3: CASSEGVGGELFF
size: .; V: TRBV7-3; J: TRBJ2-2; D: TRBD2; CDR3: CASSQGLAGTGELFF
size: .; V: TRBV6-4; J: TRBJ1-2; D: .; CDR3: CASSPSSDGRYGYTF
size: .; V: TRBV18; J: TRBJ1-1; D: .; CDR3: CASSPERFFTEAFF
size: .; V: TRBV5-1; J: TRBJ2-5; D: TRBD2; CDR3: CASSQGLAVQETQYF
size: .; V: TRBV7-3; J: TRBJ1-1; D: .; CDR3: CASSSAGGNTEAFF
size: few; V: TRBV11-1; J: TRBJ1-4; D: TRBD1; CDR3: CASSSGQGDEKLFF
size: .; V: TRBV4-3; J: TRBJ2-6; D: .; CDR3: CASSQDFGDSGANVLTF
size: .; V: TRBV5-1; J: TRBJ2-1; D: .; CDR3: CASSSVQGHEQFF
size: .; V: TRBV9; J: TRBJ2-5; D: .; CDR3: CASSPRAGQETQYF
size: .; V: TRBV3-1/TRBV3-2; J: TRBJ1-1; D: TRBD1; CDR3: CASSQNRGLSNTEAFF
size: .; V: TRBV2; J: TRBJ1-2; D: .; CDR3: CASSGGALEQGSYGYTF
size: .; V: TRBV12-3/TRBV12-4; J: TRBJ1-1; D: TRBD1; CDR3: CASSRQGTTEAFF
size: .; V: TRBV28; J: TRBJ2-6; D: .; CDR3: CASSLSLAGRALGANVLTF
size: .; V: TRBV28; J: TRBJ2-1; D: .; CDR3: CASRNFGRLSYNEQFF
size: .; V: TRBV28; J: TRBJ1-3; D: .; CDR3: CASSTLLGGGSGNTIYF
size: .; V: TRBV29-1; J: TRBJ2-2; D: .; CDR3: CSSREANTGELFF
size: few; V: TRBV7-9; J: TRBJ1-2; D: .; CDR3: CASSSTSPGGYTF
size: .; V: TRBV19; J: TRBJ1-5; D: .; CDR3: CASSALGPNNQPQHF
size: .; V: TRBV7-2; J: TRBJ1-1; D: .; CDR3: CASSLGLYTEAFF
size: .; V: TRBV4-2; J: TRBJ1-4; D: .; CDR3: CASSHQLARVNEKLFF
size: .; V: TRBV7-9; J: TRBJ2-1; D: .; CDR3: CASSLDLQGPGDEQFF
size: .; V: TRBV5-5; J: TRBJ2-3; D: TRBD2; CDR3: CASSFTPASGVADTQYF
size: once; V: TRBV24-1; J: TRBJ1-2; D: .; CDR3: CATSDLRGYGYTF
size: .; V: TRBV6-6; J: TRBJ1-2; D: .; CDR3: CASRIQGYGYTF
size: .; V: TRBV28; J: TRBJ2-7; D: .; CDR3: CASSLPGLTSYEQYF
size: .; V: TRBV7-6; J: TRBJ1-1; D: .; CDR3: CASSLGDLEAFF
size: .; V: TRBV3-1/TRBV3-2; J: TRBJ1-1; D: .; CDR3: CASSQELARGEAFF
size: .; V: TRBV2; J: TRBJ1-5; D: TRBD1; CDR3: CASSDAGQRDQPQHF
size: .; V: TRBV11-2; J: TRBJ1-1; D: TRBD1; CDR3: CASSPRQGASAEAFF
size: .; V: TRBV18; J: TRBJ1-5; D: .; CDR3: CASSPSQGGNQPQHF
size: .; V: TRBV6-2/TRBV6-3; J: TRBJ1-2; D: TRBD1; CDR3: CASSPDRGFHLVYGYTF
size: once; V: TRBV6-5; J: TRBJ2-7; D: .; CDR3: CASREGDWSYEQYF
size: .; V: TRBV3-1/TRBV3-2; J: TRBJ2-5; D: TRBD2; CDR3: CASSPRGGGETQYF
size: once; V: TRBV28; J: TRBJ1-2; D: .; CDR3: CASSLFRGWTYGYTF
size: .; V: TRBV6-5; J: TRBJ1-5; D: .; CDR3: CASSSSGLSNQPQHF
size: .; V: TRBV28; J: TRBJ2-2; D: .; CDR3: CASSRGGHTGELFF
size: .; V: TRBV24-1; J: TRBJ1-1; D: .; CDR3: CATSDYMNTEAFF
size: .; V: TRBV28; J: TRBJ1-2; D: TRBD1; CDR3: CASIPDRDRGPYTF
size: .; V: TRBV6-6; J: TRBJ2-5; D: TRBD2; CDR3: CASSYGLAGAQETQYF
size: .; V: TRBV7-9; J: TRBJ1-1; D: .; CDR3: CASISGRTEAFF
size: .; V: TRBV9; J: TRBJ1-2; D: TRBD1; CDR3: CASSRDRVHTF
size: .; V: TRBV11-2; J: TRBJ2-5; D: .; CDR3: CASSLDVGSDGGPQETQYF